The source of this T cell receptor beta chain is a study of OX40 agonist ivuxolimab in advanced cancers. Study information: Under the entry rules, prior anti-PD-1, anti-PD-L1 or anti-CTLA-4 therapy was allowed, and approximately 40% had some.

Notes on the study in general: CD4+ and CD8+ blood T cells expanded clonally by week 6 at 0.1 to 3.0 mg/kg. Which antigen the expanded peripheral T cells recognized is unknown.

TCRdb's table, derived via immunoSEQ multiplex PCR, lists solely in-frame clones and lacks some. The sample records 50,000 to 70,000 clones, just over 85% being singletons. V was cut by 3 bases and J by 5 bases, with 14 bases left in between. This CDR3 is built from 14 residues. A single count supports this clone. Its antigen is unknown. The receptor comes from an adult with an advanced solid tumor such as melanoma, head and neck, liver or kidney cancer. The sample here was CD4+ or CD8+ T cells sorted from blood, taken in a trial of the OX40 agonist ivuxolimab. The chain uses TRBV5-3 and TRBJ2-5; the D gene could be TRBD1 or TRBD2 (5 bases each). TRBV5-3 is annotated as an ORF whose role is uncertain. The CDR3 DNA follows: TGTGCCAGAAGCTGGGACCCGGAGGTGGAGACCCAGTACTTC. It translates to CARSWDPEVETQYF.